A selection of T cell receptor beta chains follows, all from one sample in a study of shared clonotypes between healthy human individuals. Libraries were prepared by immunoSEQ multiplex PCR; TCRdb keeps only in-frame clonotypes and omits some of them. The sample contains approximately 720,000 clones, just over 90% of which appear only once. The sequenced sample was naive CD8+ T cells sorted from blood. The origin of the receptors is a man between 25 and 39 years old in good health. The conserved cysteine and the conserved F or W are not part of the CDR3 here. D genes are given only for firm matches. Size tells how often a clone was seen (once, few, many) or the class of an expanded clone, and some rows leave it out.

CDR3aa | abundance | d_gene | j_gene | len | v_gene
ASSLEGASTGELF | - | TRBD1 | TRBJ2-2 | 13 | TRBV7-3
ASSLGGVEAKNIQY | - | TRBD2 | TRBJ2-4 | 14 | TRBV7-2
ASSVTVSETQY | - | - | TRBJ2-5 | 11 | TRBV13
ATSRASGTNNEQF | - | - | TRBJ2-1 | 13 | TRBV15
ASSLGPDSFYEQY | - | - | TRBJ2-7 | 13 | TRBV11-2
ASSTRTSGSPGELF | - | TRBD2 | TRBJ2-2 | 14 | TRBV28
ASSLEGGETQY | - | - | TRBJ2-5 | 11 | TRBV11-2
ASSSRTGDWRGYT | - | TRBD1 | TRBJ1-2 | 13 | TRBV27
ASSPDLAGDNHSFDEQF | - | TRBD2 | TRBJ2-1 | 17 | TRBV11-2
ASQGSHTEAF | - | - | TRBJ1-1 | 10 | TRBV7-3
ASSLGSTAVYEQY | - | - | TRBJ2-7 | 13 | TRBV11-2
ASSLVHDRGLGNQPQH | - | TRBD1 | TRBJ1-5 | 16 | TRBV28
ASKGGRSTDTQY | - | - | TRBJ2-3 | 12 | TRBV21-1
ASSEVVRGRLNYGYT | - | TRBD1 | TRBJ1-2 | 15 | TRBV6-1
ASSDGWNTEAF | once | - | TRBJ1-1 | 11 | TRBV6-1
ASSRLDRATEAF | - | TRBD1 | TRBJ1-1 | 12 | TRBV18
ASSPTREGRINEQF | few | TRBD2 | TRBJ2-1 | 14 | TRBV7-9
ASSTTSGLNIQY | - | TRBD2 | TRBJ2-4 | 12 | TRBV27
ASSFPPPYNEQF | - | - | TRBJ2-1 | 12 | TRBV28
ASSLADRGGYEQY | - | TRBD1 | TRBJ2-7 | 13 | TRBV5-1
ASSAQSGRVWDEQF | - | TRBD2 | TRBJ2-1 | 14 | TRBV13
ASSQGGAGTYQETQY | - | TRBD2 | TRBJ2-5 | 15 | TRBV4-2
ASSATGSYEQY | - | - | TRBJ2-7 | 11 | TRBV27
ASMGLYNEQF | - | - | TRBJ2-1 | 10 | TRBV2
ASSPIAGGTGDTQY | - | TRBD2 | TRBJ2-3 | 14 | TRBV28
ASSWVGTEGNTIY | - | TRBD1 | TRBJ1-3 | 13 | TRBV28
ASSYSAKRAQY | - | - | TRBJ2-5 | 11 | TRBV6-5
ASSASGTNTGELF | - | TRBD2 | TRBJ2-2 | 13 | TRBV14
ATSRRGMESYEQY | - | - | TRBJ2-7 | 13 | TRBV15
ASSQELAETQY | - | - | TRBJ2-5 | 11 | TRBV4-3
ASSLGQGPNNEQF | - | TRBD1 | TRBJ2-1 | 13 | TRBV7-2
ASSQVRAEYEQY | - | - | TRBJ2-7 | 12 | TRBV4-1
ASRLGLSPEGQY | - | - | TRBJ2-7 | 12 | TRBV13
ASSFSGGLFNEQY | - | - | TRBJ2-7 | 13 | TRBV11-2
ASSEGQVDTDTQY | - | - | TRBJ2-3 | 13 | TRBV6-1
ASSHVLDTQY | - | - | TRBJ2-3 | 10 | TRBV7-6
ASSLEGLAGQNEQF | - | TRBD2 | TRBJ2-1 | 14 | TRBV11-2
ASSFGQGNDEQY | few | TRBD1 | TRBJ2-7 | 12 | TRBV9
ASTPGLGSYNEQF | - | TRBD2 | TRBJ2-1 | 13 | TRBV6-6
ASSEATGTAILEQY | - | TRBD1 | TRBJ2-7 | 14 | TRBV5-5
AFNLPGRYQPQH | - | - | TRBJ1-5 | 12 | TRBV30
SVEGRGETEAF | - | - | TRBJ1-1 | 11 | TRBV29-1
ASRSRVGAF | - | - | TRBJ1-1 | 9 | TRBV2
ASSWKGETQY | once | - | TRBJ2-5 | 10 | TRBV7-2
SVAPIGGATDTQY | - | - | TRBJ2-3 | 13 | TRBV29-1
ASSQDADPLGGYT | once | - | TRBJ1-2 | 13 | TRBV4-2
ASSLLYRAETGDFNTGELF | - | TRBD1 | TRBJ2-2 | 19 | TRBV7-3
ASSLGTGSQPQH | - | - | TRBJ1-5 | 12 | TRBV7-9
ASSNSGAPNEKLF | - | - | TRBJ1-4 | 13 | TRBV21-1
SVGSGSYEQY | once | - | TRBJ2-7 | 10 | TRBV29-1
ASSFGTGRANQPQH | few | TRBD1 | TRBJ1-5 | 14 | TRBV27
ASNIMLDTQY | - | - | TRBJ2-3 | 10 | TRBV11-2
ASSLSGTSY | - | - | TRBJ2-3 | 9 | TRBV27
ASSGGTGEVYEQY | - | TRBD1 | TRBJ2-7 | 13 | TRBV6-1
ASSVTGSTDTQY | - | - | TRBJ2-3 | 12 | TRBV9
ATSRGAPGVRETQY | - | - | TRBJ2-5 | 14 | TRBV15
ASSHVGQETQY | - | - | TRBJ2-5 | 11 | TRBV27
ASSSGQGADTQY | - | TRBD1 | TRBJ2-3 | 12 | TRBV7-9
ASSLGLGGTGELF | - | - | TRBJ2-2 | 13 | TRBV7-9